These T cell receptor beta chains were read from a single sample in a study of blood T cells in healthy people across ages. Each CDR3 protein is one row after TCRdb ran MiXCR on the 5' RACE reads. The sample records roughly 830,000 distinct CDR3 sequences, approximately 65% being singletons. Sequenced input: blood. The origin of the receptors is a man aged 30-40 years in good health. Each CDR3 is given with its conserved first and last residue. D genes are given only for firm matches. Rows may omit the clone size; those that give it use once, few, many or a size class.

TRBJ1-6 TRBV12-3/TRBV12-4 - - TGTGCCAGCAGTCCGGGACCCCTGCCCGGGTCACCCCTCCACTTT CASSPGPLPGSPLHF
TRBJ2-5 TRBV6-5 - - TGTGCCAGCAGCCCAGAGGTGGGACACCAGTACTTC CASSPEVGHQYF
TRBJ2-7 TRBV7-2 TRBD1 - TGTGCCAGCAGCAACGGTCCCGGGACAGGCCGTGGGGCCTCCTACGAGCAGTACTTC CASSNGPGTGRGASYEQYF
TRBJ2-3 TRBV12-3/TRBV12-4 - many TGTGCCAGCAGCGGCAGCACAGATACGCAGTATTTT CASSGSTDTQYF
TRBJ1-4 TRBV20-1 - - TGCAGTGCTAGATGGGGGCTCGGAGAGAGGCACCCCCGCAATGAAAAACTGTTTTTT CSARWGLGERHPRNEKLFF
TRBJ1-4 TRBV14 TRBD1 - TGTGCCAGCAGCCGATACAGGGGGCACGGGGAAAAACTGTTTTTT CASSRYRGHGEKLFF
TRBJ1-5 TRBV12-3/TRBV12-4 - once TGTGCCAGCTCCAGTGGGCGGGCGCACAATCAGCCCCAGCATTTT CASSSGRAHNQPQHF
TRBJ1-6 TRBV6-2/TRBV6-3 - - TGTGCCAGCAGTTACCGCCTACAGACTGCCGCCTATAATTCACCCCTCCACTTT CASSYRLQTAAYNSPLHF
TRBJ1-6 TRBV4-3 - few TGCGCCAGCAGACTGAGCTCCTATAATTCACCCCTCCACTTT CASRLSSYNSPLHF
TRBJ2-3 TRBV6-1 TRBD1 - TGTGCCAGCACCGAACATACAGGGGCCTACGGCACAGATACGCAGTATTTT CASTEHTGAYGTDTQYF
TRBJ2-7 TRBV29-1 TRBD2 many TGCAGCGTTGAAGTACCCCAGGGACTAGCGGGGGAGCAGTACTTC CSVEVPQGLAGEQYF
TRBJ2-7 TRBV28 - - TGTGCCAGCAGTTCCCGGGACCAGATCTACGAGCAGTACTTC CASSSRDQIYEQYF
TRBJ2-3 TRBV29-1 TRBD1 - TGCAGCGTTACGCCAAACAGGGGTCGGAGCACAGATACGCAGTATTTT CSVTPNRGRSTDTQYF
TRBJ1-2 TRBV12-3/TRBV12-4 - - TGTGCCAGCAGTTTGGTCCTCACAGGGAGGTATGGCTACACCTTC CASSLVLTGRYGYTF
TRBJ2-1 TRBV25-1 - - TGTGCCAGCAGTGAAATATCGCGAGGGGCGGCTGGCTCCTACAATGAGCAGTTCTTC CASSEISRGAAGSYNEQFF
TRBJ2-1 TRBV7-2 - - TGTGCCAGCAGTGATGCAGGAGTCGATGAGCAGTTCTTC CASSDAGVDEQFF
TRBJ2-7 TRBV6-2/TRBV6-3 - - TGTGCCAGCAGTTATAGTAACAGGGCCTACGAGCAGTACTTC CASSYSNRAYEQYF
TRBJ2-5 TRBV5-1 - few TGCGCCAGCAGCTATAGGGAAGGGGAGACCCAGTACTTC CASSYREGETQYF
TRBJ2-7 TRBV5-1 - - TGCGCCAGCAGCTCCCGATTGGGGAAGGGGTCCTACGAGCAGTACTTC CASSSRLGKGSYEQYF
TRBJ2-3 TRBV4-3 - - TGCGCCAGCAGCCAAGGGGGGTTAGGGGCCTACACAGATACGCAGTATTTT CASSQGGLGAYTDTQYF
TRBJ2-7 TRBV7-9 TRBD1 - TGTGCCAGCAGCTTAATCGGACAGGCCTCCTACGAGCAGTACTTC CASSLIGQASYEQYF
TRBJ2-7 TRBV6-2/TRBV6-3 - few TGTGCCAGCAGCTCCCGAGCCGAGCAGTACTTC CASSSRAEQYF
TRBJ2-1 TRBV15 - few TGTGCCACCAGCAGAGAAGCGGAGCAGTTCTTC CATSREAEQFF
TRBJ1-5 TRBV20-1 TRBD1 - TGCAGTGCCTACAGGGGACGGAGTCAGCCCCAGCATTTT CSAYRGRSQPQHF
TRBJ1-5 TRBV3-1 - - TGTGCCAGCAGCCAAGGTTTCGGGCAGGGTAGATCTAGCAATCAGCCCCAGCATTTT CASSQGFGQGRSSNQPQHF
TRBJ2-3 TRBV21-1 - - TGTGCCAGCAGCATTATTTGTGGGCTAGCGGATAAAAATAGCACAGATACGCAGTATTTT CASSIICGLADKNSTDTQYF
TRBJ1-1 TRBV14 - - TGTGCCAGCAGCCCTCTAGGGTGGAAGAACACTGAAGCTTTCTTT CASSPLGWKNTEAFF
TRBJ2-1 TRBV5-1 - - TGCGCCAGCAGCTTGGCCGGACAGTCCTCCTACAATGAGCAGTTCTTC CASSLAGQSSYNEQFF
TRBJ1-4 TRBV12-3/TRBV12-4 - - TGTGCCAGCACCTTCCTGCGGGGGCTGCAGGGATCAACTAATGAAAAACTGTTTTTT CASTFLRGLQGSTNEKLFF
TRBJ2-1 TRBV6-5 TRBD2 once TGTGCCAGCAGCACCACGGGACTAGCGGGGTACAATGAGCAGTTCTTC CASSTTGLAGYNEQFF
TRBJ2-7 TRBV7-9 - - TGTGCCAGCAGCCCCGGGGGTCGCCCCTACGAGCAGTACTTC CASSPGGRPYEQYF
TRBJ2-1 TRBV9 TRBD2 few TGTGCCAGCAGCGTCGGGACTAGGGGGAATGAGCAGTTCTTC CASSVGTRGNEQFF
TRBJ2-1 TRBV7-2 - - TGTGCCAGCAGCTTACCGACCTCTCGCAATGAGCAGTTCTTC CASSLPTSRNEQFF
TRBJ1-2 TRBV5-8 - - TGTGCCAGCAGCTTAAGGGGCAGGCTCGCTAACTATGGCTACACCTTC CASSLRGRLANYGYTF
TRBJ2-7 TRBV2 - - TGTGCCAGCAGGGTTATAGGGGGCTCCTACGAGCAGTACTTC CASRVIGGSYEQYF
TRBJ1-2 TRBV29-1 TRBD1 - TGCAGCGTTGGCCGGGACAGGGGGAACTATGGCTACACCTTC CSVGRDRGNYGYTF
TRBJ2-7 TRBV7-9 - - TGTGCCAGCAGCTTGACTTTACAGGGTTACTCCTACGAGCAGTACTTC CASSLTLQGYSYEQYF
TRBJ2-1 TRBV27 TRBD2 - TGTGCCAGCAGTTTACAGGCTAGCGGGGGGACGACTGAGCAGTTCTTC CASSLQASGGTTEQFF
TRBJ1-4 TRBV7-2 - few TGTGCCAGCAGCTTGGGCAGGGTCGGTGAAAAACTGTTTTTT CASSLGRVGEKLFF
TRBJ2-1 TRBV6-4 TRBD1 - TGTGCCAGCAGTACAGGGGGCCCGACCGATGAGCAGTTCTTC CASSTGGPTDEQFF
TRBJ2-7 TRBV5-1 - few TGTGCCAGCAGTCCATTGGGGGGCTACGAGCAGTACTTC CASSPLGGYEQYF
TRBJ2-3 TRBV7-6 TRBD2 - TGTGCCAGCAGCATCAGGGGACTAGCGGGATTCGGGGATACGCAGTATTTT CASSIRGLAGFGDTQYF
TRBJ1-2 TRBV7-3 TRBD1 - TGTGCCAGCAGCCCTGGACAGGGGGTTAACTATGGCTACACCTTC CASSPGQGVNYGYTF
TRBJ2-3 TRBV2 TRBD1 once TGTGCCAGCAGTGAACTCGGACAGGGGAGAACAGATACGCAGTATTTT CASSELGQGRTDTQYF
TRBJ2-7 TRBV10-3 - - TGTGCCATCAGTGAGGGGAACCACGAGCAGTACTTC CAISEGNHEQYF
TRBJ2-7 TRBV7-9 - - TGTGCCAGCAGCTCTCGCACAGGGGAGGGTATCTACGAGCAGTACTTC CASSSRTGEGIYEQYF
TRBJ2-3 TRBV29-1 - few TGCAGCGTTCGAGTAATAGCAGATACGCAGTATTTT CSVRVIADTQYF
TRBJ2-7 TRBV3-1 TRBD2 once TGTGCCAGCAGCCAAGAAGCGGGGGGGCCCTACGAGCAGTACTTC CASSQEAGGPYEQYF
TRBJ2-5 TRBV7-2 - few TGTGCCAGCAGCTTAAACCAGGGTGAGACCCAGTACTTC CASSLNQGETQYF
TRBJ2-1 TRBV4-3 - - TGCACCAGCAGCCAAGAGAAGCGGGACAGATCCTACAATGAGCAGTTCTTC CTSSQEKRDRSYNEQFF
TRBJ2-1 TRBV27 - - TGTGCCAGCAGTTTTAGTAGGGGTTTCTACAATGAGCAGTTCTTC CASSFSRGFYNEQFF
TRBJ2-7 TRBV10-3 - - TGTGCCATCAGTGACTCCGGGATGACCTACGAGCAGTACTTC CAISDSGMTYEQYF
TRBJ1-1 TRBV7-2 - - TGTGCCAGCAGCTCCCAGGGAGGAAGCACTGAAGCTTTCTTT CASSSQGGSTEAFF
TRBJ2-3 TRBV20-1 TRBD2 few TGCAGCGCAAAGAGCGGGGGGGGCACAGATACGCAGTATTTT CSAKSGGGTDTQYF
TRBJ1-6 TRBV10-3 - few TGTGCCATCAGTCTTAACAGGGCTAATTCACCCCTCCACTTT CAISLNRANSPLHF
TRBJ2-7 TRBV6-2/TRBV6-3 - - TGTGCCAGCAGTTACGGGCTCTCCTACGAGCAGTACTTC CASSYGLSYEQYF
TRBJ2-5 TRBV2 - - TGTGCCAGCAGCTTAGAGGTCAGGACGCAGACCCAGTACTTC CASSLEVRTQTQYF
TRBJ1-2 TRBV7-9 TRBD1 - TGTGCCAGCAGCTTAGGACAGGGTCTTAACTATGGCTACACCTTC CASSLGQGLNYGYTF
TRBJ2-5 TRBV12-3/TRBV12-4 - - TGTGCCAGCAGTTTACCGGAGGGAGAGACCCAGTACTTC CASSLPEGETQYF
TRBJ2-3 TRBV29-1 - - TGCAGCGTTGAAGAAAGGCTAGCAAGGATTACGCAGTATTTT CSVEERLARITQYF